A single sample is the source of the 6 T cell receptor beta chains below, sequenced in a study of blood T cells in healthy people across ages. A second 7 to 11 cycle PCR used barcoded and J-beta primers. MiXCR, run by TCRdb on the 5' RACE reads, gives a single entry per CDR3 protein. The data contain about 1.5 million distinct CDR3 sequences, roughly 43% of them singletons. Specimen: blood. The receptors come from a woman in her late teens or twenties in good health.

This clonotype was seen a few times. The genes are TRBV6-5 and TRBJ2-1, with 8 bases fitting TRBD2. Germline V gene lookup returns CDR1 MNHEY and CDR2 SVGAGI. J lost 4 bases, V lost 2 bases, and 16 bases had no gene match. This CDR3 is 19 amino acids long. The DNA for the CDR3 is TGTGCCAGCAGTTACCCGGGGAAGGCCGGGAGGGCCGAATACAATGAGCAGTTCTTC. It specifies CASSYPGKAGRAEYNEQFF.

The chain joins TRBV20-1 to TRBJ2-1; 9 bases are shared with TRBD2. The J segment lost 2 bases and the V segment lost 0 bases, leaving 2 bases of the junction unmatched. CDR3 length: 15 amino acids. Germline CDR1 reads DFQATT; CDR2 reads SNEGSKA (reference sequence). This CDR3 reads CSARDLAGTYNEQFF. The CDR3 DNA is TGCAGTGCTAGAGATCTAGCGGGGACCTACAATGAGCAGTTCTTC.

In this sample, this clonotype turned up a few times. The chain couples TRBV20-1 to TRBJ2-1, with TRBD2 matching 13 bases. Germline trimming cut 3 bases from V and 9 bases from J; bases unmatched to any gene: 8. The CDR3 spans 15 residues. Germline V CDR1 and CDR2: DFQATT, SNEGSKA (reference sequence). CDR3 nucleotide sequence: TGCAGTGCTAGGACGACTAGCGGGAGGATAGGTGAGCAGTTCTTC. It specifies CSARTTSGRIGEQFF.

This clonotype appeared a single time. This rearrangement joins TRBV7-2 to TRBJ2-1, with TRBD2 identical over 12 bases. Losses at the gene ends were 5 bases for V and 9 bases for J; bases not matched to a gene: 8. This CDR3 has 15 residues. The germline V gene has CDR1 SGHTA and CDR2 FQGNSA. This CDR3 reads CASSATVLAGGEQFF. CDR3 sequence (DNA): TGTGCCAGCAGCGCAACCGTACTAGCGGGGGGTGAGCAGTTCTTC.

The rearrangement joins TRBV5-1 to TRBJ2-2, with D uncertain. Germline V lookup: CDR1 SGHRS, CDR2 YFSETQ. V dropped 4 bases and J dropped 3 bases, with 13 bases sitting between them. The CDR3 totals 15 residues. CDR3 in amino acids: CASSQGRIDTGELFF. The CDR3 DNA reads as TGCGCCAGCAGCCAAGGACGGATAGACACCGGGGAGCTGTTTTTT.

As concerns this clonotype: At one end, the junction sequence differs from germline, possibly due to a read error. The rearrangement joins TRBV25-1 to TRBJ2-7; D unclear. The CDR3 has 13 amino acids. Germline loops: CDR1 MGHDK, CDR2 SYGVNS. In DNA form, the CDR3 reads TGTGCCAGCAGTACCAGATTCTCCTACAAGCAGTACTTC. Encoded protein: CASSTRFSYKQYF.